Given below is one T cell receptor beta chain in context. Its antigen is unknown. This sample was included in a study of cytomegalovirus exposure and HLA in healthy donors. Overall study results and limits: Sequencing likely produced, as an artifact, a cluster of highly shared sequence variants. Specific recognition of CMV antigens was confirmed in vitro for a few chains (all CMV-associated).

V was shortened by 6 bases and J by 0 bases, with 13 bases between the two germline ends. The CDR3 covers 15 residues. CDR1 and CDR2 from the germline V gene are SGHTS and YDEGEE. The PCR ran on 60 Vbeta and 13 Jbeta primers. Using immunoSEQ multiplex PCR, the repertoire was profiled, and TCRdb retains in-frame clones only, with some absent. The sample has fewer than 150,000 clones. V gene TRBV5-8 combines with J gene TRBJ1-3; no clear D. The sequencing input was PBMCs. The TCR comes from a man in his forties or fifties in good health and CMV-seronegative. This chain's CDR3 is CASTWRQTSGNTIYF. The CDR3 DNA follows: TGTGCCAGCACCTGGAGGCAGACCTCTGGAAACACCATATATTTT.